Given below is one TCR beta chain in context. Its antigen is undetermined. This specimen belongs to a study of OX40 agonist ivuxolimab in advanced cancers. Study context: Patients were given ivuxolimab, an antibody that agonizes OX40 (CD134). Prior anti-PD-1, anti-PD-L1 or anti-CTLA-4 therapy was allowed; roughly 40% had some. Study observations and caveats: Among expanded peripheral T cells, antigen specificity went undetermined. Relative to CD4+ cells, CD8+ T cells on average had more expanded clones.

Profiling relied on immunoSEQ multiplex PCR, and the TCRdb table lists in-frame clones only, not all of them. The sample lists about 50,000 clones; about 89% were seen once. Germline values: CDR1 SGHRS, CDR2 YFSETQ. Trimming took 4 bases from V and 4 from J; bases not matched to a gene: 3. This CDR3 is built from 16 residues. The TCR was taken from an adult with an advanced solid tumor such as melanoma, head and neck, liver or kidney cancer. V gene TRBV5-1 combines with J gene TRBJ2-2, with 14 bases identical to TRBD2. The specimen comprised CD4+ or CD8+ T cells sorted from blood, sampled in a trial of the OX40 agonist ivuxolimab. The CDR3 sequence: CASSAGLAGATGELFF. The CDR3 nucleotides are TGCGCCAGCAGCGCGGGACTAGCGGGAGCCACCGGGGAGCTGTTTTTT.